Given below is one TCR beta chain in context. Antigen: not known. V shed 4 bases and J 5 bases; nucleotides not matched to a gene: 11. The CDR3 contains 16 residues. The germline gives CDR1 SGDLS, CDR2 YYNGEE. The data are from a study of beta chain features in type 1 diabetes. Study in general: Age, gender, cell numbers and subset yield matched between patients and controls. Sorted cells examined across all samples numbered roughly 100 million. Study-level findings and limits: Amplification by PCR could prefer shorter templates, with the same effect in patients and controls. Moderately but significantly shorter TCRB CDR3s were found in Type 1 diabetes patients in all four CD4+ subsets.

Of the isolated RNA, all was reverse transcribed, and so the sequenced material was expressed TCRB transcripts. Repertoires were generated with immunoSEQ multiplex PCR, while TCRdb's copy carries only in-frame clones and drops some. In the table there are around 500,000 clones, approximately 30% of which are singletons. The chain couples TRBV9 to TRBJ2-1, with 8 bases that match TRBD2. Source material: naive CD4+ T cells from blood. The receptor's source is a man younger than 30 in good health. This chain's CDR3 is CASSSSLGAGDNEQFF. The CDR3 region has the DNA TGTGCCAGCAGCTCCTCCCTGGGAGCGGGGGACAATGAGCAGTTCTTC.